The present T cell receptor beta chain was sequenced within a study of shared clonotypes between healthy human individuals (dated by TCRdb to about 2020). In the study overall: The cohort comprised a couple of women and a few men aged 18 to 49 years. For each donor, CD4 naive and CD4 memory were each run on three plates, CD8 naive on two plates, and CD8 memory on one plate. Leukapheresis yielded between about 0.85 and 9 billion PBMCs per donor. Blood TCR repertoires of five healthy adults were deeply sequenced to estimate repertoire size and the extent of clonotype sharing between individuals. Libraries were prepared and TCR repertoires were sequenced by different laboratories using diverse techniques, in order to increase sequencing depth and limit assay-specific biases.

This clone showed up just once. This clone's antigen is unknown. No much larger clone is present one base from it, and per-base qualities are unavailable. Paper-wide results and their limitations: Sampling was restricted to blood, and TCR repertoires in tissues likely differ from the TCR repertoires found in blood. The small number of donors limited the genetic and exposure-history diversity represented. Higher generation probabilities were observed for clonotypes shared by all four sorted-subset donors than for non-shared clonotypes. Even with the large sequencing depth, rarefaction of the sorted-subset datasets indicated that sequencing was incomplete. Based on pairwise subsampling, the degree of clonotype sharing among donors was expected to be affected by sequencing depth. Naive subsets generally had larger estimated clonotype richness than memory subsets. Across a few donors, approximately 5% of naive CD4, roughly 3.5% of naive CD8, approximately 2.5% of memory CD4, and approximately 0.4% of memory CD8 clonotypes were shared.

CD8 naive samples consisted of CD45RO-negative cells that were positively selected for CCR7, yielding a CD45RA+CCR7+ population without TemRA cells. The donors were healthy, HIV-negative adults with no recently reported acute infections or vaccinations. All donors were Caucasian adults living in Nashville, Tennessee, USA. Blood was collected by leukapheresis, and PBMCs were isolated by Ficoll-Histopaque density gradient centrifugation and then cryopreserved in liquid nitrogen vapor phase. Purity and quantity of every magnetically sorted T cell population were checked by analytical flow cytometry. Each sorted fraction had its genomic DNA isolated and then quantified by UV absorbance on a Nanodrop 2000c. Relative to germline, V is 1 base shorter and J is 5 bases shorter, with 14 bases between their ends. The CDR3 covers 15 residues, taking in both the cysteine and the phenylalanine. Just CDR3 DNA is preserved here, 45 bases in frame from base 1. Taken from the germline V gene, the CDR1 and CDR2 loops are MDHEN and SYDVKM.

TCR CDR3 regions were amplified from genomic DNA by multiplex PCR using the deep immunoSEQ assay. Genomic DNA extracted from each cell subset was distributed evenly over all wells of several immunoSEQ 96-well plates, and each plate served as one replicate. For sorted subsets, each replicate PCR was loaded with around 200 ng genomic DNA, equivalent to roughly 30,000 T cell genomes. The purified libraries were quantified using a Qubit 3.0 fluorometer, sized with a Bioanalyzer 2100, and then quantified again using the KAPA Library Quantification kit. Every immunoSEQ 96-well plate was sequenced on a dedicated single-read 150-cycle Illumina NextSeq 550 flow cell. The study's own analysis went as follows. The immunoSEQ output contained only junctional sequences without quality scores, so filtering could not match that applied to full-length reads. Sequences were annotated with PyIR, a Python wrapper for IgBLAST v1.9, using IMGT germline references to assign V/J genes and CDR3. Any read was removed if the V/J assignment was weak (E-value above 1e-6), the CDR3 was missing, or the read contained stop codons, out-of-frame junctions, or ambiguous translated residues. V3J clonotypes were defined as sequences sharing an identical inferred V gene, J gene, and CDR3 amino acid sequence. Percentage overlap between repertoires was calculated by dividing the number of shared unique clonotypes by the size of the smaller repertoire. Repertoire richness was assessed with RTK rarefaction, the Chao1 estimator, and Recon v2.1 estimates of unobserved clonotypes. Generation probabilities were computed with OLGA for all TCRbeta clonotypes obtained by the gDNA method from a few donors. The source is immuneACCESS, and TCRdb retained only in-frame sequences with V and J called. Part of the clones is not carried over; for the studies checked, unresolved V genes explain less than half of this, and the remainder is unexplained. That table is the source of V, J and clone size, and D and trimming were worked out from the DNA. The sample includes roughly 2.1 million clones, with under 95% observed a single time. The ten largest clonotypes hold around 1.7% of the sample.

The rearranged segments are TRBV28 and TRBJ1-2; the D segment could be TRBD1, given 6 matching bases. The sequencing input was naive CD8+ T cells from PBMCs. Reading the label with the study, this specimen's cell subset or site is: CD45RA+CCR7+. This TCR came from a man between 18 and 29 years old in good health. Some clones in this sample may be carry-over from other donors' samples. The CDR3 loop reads CASSLSPTGSYGYTF. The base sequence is TGTGCCAGCAGTTTATCCCCCACAGGGAGTTATGGCTACACCTTC.